What follows are 20 T cell receptor beta chains derived from one specimen sequenced in a study of T cell changes during pregnancy in multiple sclerosis (dated by TCRdb to 2018 to 2020). The library was produced with the immunoSEQ multiplex PCR assay. This immuneACCESS table, as held by TCRdb, lists in-frame sequences with V and J called but not all clones. Of the missing ones, under half trace to an unresolved V gene in checked studies; the others have no known cause. Within this sample are 25,000 to 35,000 clones, with about 91% of them counted one time only. About 4.9% of the sample is held by the ten biggest clonotypes. Sequenced here: peripheral blood, sampled in the first trimester of pregnancy. These receptors were collected from a female donor in good health, enrolled as a control in a pregnancy study.

The rearrangement joins TRBV29-1 to TRBJ1-4, with 10 nucleotides matching TRBD1. CDR1 is SQVTM, CDR2 ANQGSEA, per germline. Unmatched junction bases numbered 4, after V lost 5 bases and J lost 7 bases. The CDR3 totals 13 residues. The CDR3 is CSVSTGGGEKLFF. CDR3 bases: TGCAGCGTTTCGACAGGGGGCGGTGAAAAACTGTTTTTT. Drawing the rest from reference TRBV29-1 and TRBJ1-4, the complete variable domain is SAVISQKPSRDICQRGTSLTIQCQVDSQVTMMFWYRQQPGQSLTLIATANQGSEATYESGFVIDKFPISRPNLTFSTLTVSNMSPEDSSIYLCSVSTGGGEKLFFGSGTQLSVL.

The V gene is TRBV7-2, the J gene TRBJ1-2; 8 bases agree with TRBD1. After removal of 0 bases from V and 7 bases from J, the junction contained 7 bases not matched to a gene. Germline lookup yields CDR1 SGHTA and CDR2 FQGNSA. CDR3 length equals 15 residues. The CDR3 DNA is TGTGCCAGCAGCTTAGCTGCTCAGGGGGCCGTTGGCTACACCTTC. This sequence encodes CASSLAAQGAVGYTF.

The chain has TRBV7-2 and TRBJ1-2; 10 bases agree with TRBD1. CDR1 and CDR2 (germline): SGHTA, FQGNSA. The CDR3 has 15 residues. The V gene end was trimmed by 5 bases and the J gene end by 2 bases; junction bases not matched to a gene: 5. CDR3 sequence (DNA): TGTGCCAGCAGCCCCGACAGGGGGCGCAACTATGGCTACACCTTC. The encoded protein is CASSPDRGRNYGYTF.

V usage is TRBV30 and J usage is TRBJ1-1, with TRBD1 as a possible D gene (6 bases). The V and J ends lost 5 bases and 11 bases respectively, with 21 bases between them. From germline, CDR1 is GTSNPN and CDR2 SVGIG (reference sequence). The CDR3 is 13 amino acids. DNA for the CDR3: TGTGCCTGGGTAACAGGGAGGGGTACTGGGGCTTTCTTT. It specifies CAWVTGRGTGAFF.

This chain joins TRBV4-1 and TRBJ2-4, with D possibly TRBD1 on 8 matching bases. The CDR3 sequence is 16 residues long. CDR1 and CDR2 (germline): MGHRA, YSYEKL. Trimming shortened V by 1 base and J by 4 bases, and 14 bases separated the two germline ends. CDR3 protein: CASSQVSGTGKNIQYF. Here the CDR3 DNA reads TGCGCCAGCAGCCAAGTAAGCGGGACAGGTAAAAACATTCAGTACTTC.

The chain joins TRBV6-1 to TRBJ2-3, with D perhaps matching TRBD2 (6 bases). The CDR3 sequence is 14 residues long. The germline V and J ends were trimmed by 8 bases and 3 bases, with 15 bases remaining between them. The germline V gene has CDR1 MNHNS and CDR2 SASEGT. The CDR3 reads CASGGTRPTDTQYF. CDR3 DNA: TGTGCCAGCGGGGGGACCAGGCCAACAGATACGCAGTATTTT.

The V and J genes are TRBV6-5 and TRBJ2-7, with D perhaps matching TRBD1 (6 bases). There are 15 residues in the CDR3. Per germline, CDR1 MNHEY and CDR2 SVGAGI. V dropped 1 base and J dropped 0 bases, with 10 bases sitting between them. The CDR3 coding sequence is TGTGCCAGCAGTTACTGGACAGACACCTCCTACGAGCAGTACTTC. Translating gives CASSYWTDTSYEQYF.

The chain joins TRBV27 to TRBJ2-3; TRBD2 matches at 9 bases. The germline gives CDR1 MNHEY, CDR2 SMNVEV (reference sequence). The CDR3 sequence is 14 residues long. J was trimmed by 2 bases and V by 6 bases; bases with no gene match: 3. CDR3 nucleotides: TGTGCCAGCAGGCGGGGGGGGTACACAGATACGCAGTATTTT. This sequence encodes CASRRGGYTDTQYF.

In regard to this clone: The germline gene is not matched at one end of the junction; a read error may be the cause. The chain joins TRBV7-7 to TRBJ2-5, with D possibly TRBD1 on 6 matching bases. CDR1 is SSHAT and CDR2 is FNYEAQ in the germline V gene (reference sequence). The CDR3 sequence is 14 residues long. The DNA for the CDR3 is TGTGCTAGCAGCTTGCAGGGGCACCCGGAGACCCAGTACTTC. Its protein is CASSLQGHPETQYF.

The chain links TRBV7-9 to TRBJ1-1, with TRBD1 as a possible D gene (6 bases). The V and J ends lost 1 base and 6 bases respectively, with 12 bases between them. The CDR3 totals 14 residues. The germline V gene encodes CDR1 SEHNR and CDR2 FQNEAQ (reference sequence). The CDR3 sequence is CASSLGHEGAEAFF. In DNA, the CDR3 is TGTGCCAGCAGCTTAGGCCATGAGGGGGCTGAAGCTTTCTTT.

CDR3 sequence reads: CASSTTGWNEQFF. The CDR3 DNA reads TGTGCCAGTAGTACGACAGGGTGGAATGAGCAGTTCTTC. This sequence joins TRBV19 and TRBJ2-1; 7 nucleotides match TRBD1. The CDR3 length is 13 residues. Trimming removed 4 bases from V and 7 bases from J; junction bases left unmatched: 4. Looked up from germline, CDR1 is LNHDA and CDR2 is SQIVND (reference sequence).

The chain links TRBV11-3 to TRBJ2-2, with D possibly TRBD1 on 5 matching bases. V was cut by 5 bases and J by 1 base, with 8 bases left in between. This CDR3 spans 14 amino acids. Per the germline V gene, CDR1 is SGHNT and CDR2 is YENEEA. DNA of the CDR3: TGTGCCAGCAGCCGGCAGGGGAACACCGGGGAGCTGTTTTTT. It codes for CASSRQGNTGELFF.

This chain uses TRBV11-2 with TRBJ2-2; unclear D gene. The CDR3 contains 11 residues. CDR1 is SGHAT and CDR2 is FQNNGV in the germline V gene. The ends were cut back, 6 bases at V and 5 bases at J, with 4 bases in the middle. CDR3 coding DNA: TGTGCCAGCAGACGGACCGGGGAGCTGTTTTTT. Translation gives CASRRTGELFF.

The chain carries TRBV2 and TRBJ2-7; D gene uncertain. Between the trimmed V and J ends, which lost 4 bases and 1 base, there was a span of 11 bases. The germline CDR1 and CDR2 sequences are SNHLY and FYNNEI. The CDR3 loop spans 14 amino acids. The chain's CDR3 is CASSGASGSYEQYF. The CDR3 bases are TGTGCCAGCAGTGGGGCCTCTGGGTCCTACGAGCAGTACTTC.

The chain uses TRBV30 and TRBJ2-1; 10 nucleotides line up with TRBD2. The CDR3 covers 16 residues. CDR1 and CDR2 from the germline V gene are GTSNPN and SVGIG (reference sequence). V lost 3 bases, J lost 9 bases, and 14 bases stayed unmatched. The CDR3 bases are TGTGCCTGGAGGGGCGCGAGCAGGACTAGCGGAAGTGAGCAGTTCTTC. Protein product: CAWRGASRTSGSEQFF.

The CDR3 DNA is TGTGCCAGCAGCTTGGGGCAGGGCATTTCACCCCTCCACTTT. As protein: CASSLGQGISPLHF. The V and J genes are TRBV5-8 and TRBJ1-6; D might be TRBD1 (5 bases). The V gene's germline CDR1 is SGHTS and CDR2 YDEGEE. The CDR3 covers 14 residues. V lost 0 bases, J lost 9 bases, and 10 bases lay in between.

The chain links TRBV19 to TRBJ2-7, with TRBD2 matching over 10 bases. With V trimmed by 3 bases and J by 6 bases, 8 bases remained unmatched. The CDR3 is 15 amino acids. From germline, CDR1 is LNHDA and CDR2 SQIVND (reference sequence). CDR3 nucleotides: TGTGCCAGTAGTATGGGTAAGCGGGAGGGCTCCGAGCAGTACTTC. This codes for CASSMGKREGSEQYF.

Worth noting for this clone: At one boundary the junction diverges from the germline segment, which might be a read error. The chain has TRBV18 and TRBJ1-1; D is unclear. The V gene's germline CDR1 is KGHSH and CDR2 LQKENI. The CDR3 has 14 amino acids. CDR3 residues: CVSSPPWAPAEAFF. The DNA for the CDR3 is TGTGTCAGCTCACCACCTTGGGCCCCCGCTGAAGCTTTCTTT.

J is TRBJ2-3 and V is TRBV15, with 7 bases lining up with TRBD2. CDR3 length: 17 residues. Per germline, CDR1 LNHNV and CDR2 YYDKDF (reference sequence). V lost 0 bases, J lost 2 bases, and 8 bases stayed unmatched. CDR3 loop: CATSRERASGVTDTQYF. The CDR3 DNA is TGTGCCACCAGCAGAGAAAGGGCTAGCGGAGTCACAGATACGCAGTATTTT.

The chain employs TRBV5-1 and TRBJ2-7; the match to TRBD2 covers 13 bases. This CDR3 is 15 amino acids long. The V gene end was trimmed by 4 bases and the J gene end by 6 bases; junction bases not matched to a gene: 7. Germline CDR1 and CDR2: SGHRS and YFSETQ. CDR3 bases: TGCGCCAGCAGCCCCGGACTAGCGGGAGTTGCCGAGCAGTACTTC. Protein sequence: CASSPGLAGVAEQYF.